These 6 T cell receptor beta chains originate from one sample sequenced in a study of blood T cells in healthy people across ages. Sample-barcoded 5' priming and a J-beta primer mix drove a second PCR of roughly 6 to 12 cycles. TCRdb passed the 5' RACE reads through MiXCR, listing each CDR3 protein once. The table includes 630,000 or so distinct CDR3 sequences, approximately 30% detected once. Sequenced sample: blood. The receptor source for this set is an elderly woman in good health.

This clonotype was found many times. This chain connects TRBV20-1 to TRBJ2-1; TRBD2 aligns across 9 bases. Per germline, CDR1 DFQATT and CDR2 SNEGSKA (reference sequence). The CDR3 is made up of 17 amino acids. With V trimmed by 1 base and J by 4 bases, 11 bases remained unmatched. The CDR3 bases are TGCAGTGCTAGAGTTAAGACTTGGCTAGCGGGGTACAATGAGCAGTTCTTC. Translating it yields CSARVKTWLAGYNEQFF.

Many counts were recorded for this clonotype. Here the CDR3 reads CASSLARSGKNEQFF. The CDR3 DNA is TGTGCCAGCAGCTTAGCGCGAAGCGGGAAGAATGAGCAGTTCTTC. The V and J genes are TRBV7-8 and TRBJ2-1; 7 nucleotides line up with TRBD2. The junction had 6 bases not matched to a gene; V was cut back by 0 bases and J by 7 bases. Per germline, CDR1 SGHVS and CDR2 FQNEAQ. This CDR3 is built from 15 residues.

Details on this clonotype: The CDR3 does not end in the conserved phenylalanine or tryptophan, so this is likely a read error. V usage is TRBV28 and J usage is TRBJ1-1; no firm D call. The CDR3 has 15 amino acids. Deletions cut 4 bases from V and 2 bases from J, with 14 bases between. Germline CDR1 and CDR2: MDHEN and SYDVKM. The CDR3 nucleotides read TGTGCCAGCAGTTCGGAGAGGACGGCCAACACTGAAGCTTTCTGT. It yields the protein CASSSERTANTEAFC.

This clonotype was seen a single time. The V gene is TRBV5-1, the J gene TRBJ2-3; TRBD2 is a possible D gene (6 bases). Trimming took off 4 bases at V and 2 bases at J, with 14 bases between the two ends. There are 15 residues in the CDR3. The V gene's germline CDR1 is SGHRS and CDR2 YFSETQ. Here the CDR3 DNA reads TGCGCCAGCAGCCGGGGACTCACCAACACAGATACGCAGTATTTT. Translated, it gives CASSRGLTNTDTQYF.

This clonotype was counted at least ten times. A much more abundant neighbour one base away suggests this may be a read error. The rearrangement uses TRBV20-1 and TRBJ2-5; 15 nucleotides line up with TRBD2. Germline V gene sequence: CDR1 DFQATT, CDR2 SNEGSKA (reference sequence). The CDR3 length is 15 residues. V dropped 3 bases and J dropped 5; count of bases not matched to a gene: 4. The CDR3 coding sequence is TGCAGTGCTAGCGAGGGACTAGCGGGGGGTGAGACCCAGTACTTC. Amino acid sequence: CSASEGLAGGETQYF.

This clonotype was seen at least ten times. V and J are TRBV7-6 and TRBJ2-3; D ambiguous. This CDR3 comprises 14 residues. The V and J ends lost 1 base and 9 bases respectively, with 14 bases between them. Germline CDR1 SGHVS, CDR2 FNYEAQ. CDR3 DNA: TGTGCCAGCAGCTTAGAGCGTAGGTCAGGAACGCAGTATTTT. This sequence encodes CASSLERRSGTQYF.